This T cell receptor beta chain came from a study of brain T cells in children with intractable seizures. General study points: HCMV serostatus was not known, and viral specificity came from CDR3 similarity only. Absence of clones before surgery may stem from lower sequencing depth.

The CDR3 totals 16 residues. Losses at the gene ends were 1 base for V and 8 bases for J; bases not matched to a gene: 6. The germline gives CDR1 MNHEY, CDR2 SMNVEV (reference sequence). The protocol was immunoSEQ multiplex PCR, while the TCRdb copy is restricted to in-frame clones and leaves out a portion. Of about 64,000 clones listed, roughly 95% are singletons. Sequencing was limited to surgery cases with top T cell transcript signatures in brain tissue. Before surgery, patients took at least one anti-epileptic drug. A note on this clone: Its antigen remains unknown.

V usage is TRBV27 and J usage is TRBJ2-1, with 12 bases that match TRBD2. The source is a boy in the first two years of life with focal cortical dysplasia and intractable seizures. The material was peripheral blood, obtained at surgery. The CDR3 loop reads CASSLLTSGSRYEQFF. The CDR3 DNA reads as TGTGCCAGCAGTTTATTGACTAGCGGGAGTCGGTATGAGCAGTTCTTC.